These 5 T cell receptor beta chains were all obtained from the same sample, sequenced in a study of blood T cell repertoires in COVID-19. Some clones are missing from TCRdb's copy, which holds only in-frame ones; the method was immunoSEQ multiplex PCR. The data show 70,000 or so clones, 85% to 90% seen once. Sequencing was carried out using peripheral blood. Receptors originate from a woman older than 75 with active COVID-19.

The rearrangement joins TRBV7-8 to TRBJ2-7; weak D call: TRBD2 (6 bases). The germline gives CDR1 SGHVS, CDR2 FQNEAQ. The CDR3 runs 16 residues. V was trimmed by 1 base and J by 3 bases, leaving 16 bases between them. The CDR3 bases are TGTGCCAGCAGCTTAGTTGGCGGGACGTTGGGCTACGAGCAGTACTTC. Its translation: CASSLVGGTLGYEQYF.

In this sample, this clone turned up once. The chain recombines TRBV7-2 with TRBJ2-1; 9 nucleotides match TRBD2. Per germline, CDR1 SGHTA and CDR2 FQGNSA. The ends lost 7 bases at V and 10 bases at J; junction bases unmatched: 11. The CDR3 sequence is 14 residues long. The CDR3, as DNA: TGTGCCAGCACACCCTCGGGGCTAGCGGGAGAGCAGTTCTTC. This gives the protein CASTPSGLAGEQFF.

The chain combines TRBV10-3 with TRBJ1-2, with D maybe TRBD1 (6 bases). Trimming stripped 4 bases from V and 8 bases from J, with 14 bases between. Germline values: CDR1 ENHRY, CDR2 SYGVKD. The CDR3 has 13 amino acids. In nucleotides, the CDR3 is TGTGCCATCAGTGGAGGGGGTGCGCTGGGCTACACCTTC. Amino acids: CAISGGGALGYTF.

The rearrangement links TRBV5-4 to TRBJ1-1; 12 bases fit TRBD1. Germline lookup yields CDR1 SGHNT and CDR2 YYREEE (reference sequence). Trimming cost V 5 bases and J 10 bases; bases outside gene matches: 9. This CDR3 is built from 14 residues. CDR3 in DNA: TGTGCCAGCAGACCGGGACAGGGGGCCAGCGGAGCTTTCTTT. This codes for CASRPGQGASGAFF. Full variable domain (rest looked up from reference TRBV5-4 and TRBJ1-1): ETGVTQSPTHLIKTRGQQVTLRCSSQSGHNTVSWYQQALGQGPQFIFQYYREEENGRGNFPPRFSGLQFPNYSSELNVNALELDDSALYLCASRPGQGASGAFFGQGTRLTVV.

As to this clone: One end of the junction does not line up with germline, which may come from a read error. The CDR3 here is CASRPLGNEQFF. The CDR3 coding sequence is TGTGCTAGCAGGCCACTAGGCAATGAGCAGTTCTTC. This chain links TRBV7-7 with TRBJ2-1, with D maybe TRBD2 (5 bases). Germline-derived CDR1 and CDR2 are SSHAT and FNYEAQ (reference sequence). The CDR3 consists of 12 residues.